The rows below give T cell receptor beta chains drawn from one sample of a study of T cells in localized non-small cell lung cancer. Profiled with immunoSEQ multiplex PCR; TCRdb holds only in-frame clones, not every one. The table has roughly 21,000 clones, about four fifths seen once. The source was peripheral blood, collected before any cancer treatment. Every receptor here comes from a man between 40 and 69 years old with stage I lung adenocarcinoma. CDR3s include the opening cysteine and the closing phenylalanine or tryptophan. Only some rows state a clone size, as once, few, many or a class for expanded clones.

v_call	j_call	clone_size	cdr3_aa
TRBV18	TRBJ2-3	NA	CASSPPGLASDTQYF
TRBV5-4	TRBJ2-2	NA	CASHKAGGSGELFF
TRBV19	TRBJ1-3	NA	CASSINAGTAWGSGNTIYF
TRBV5-5	TRBJ1-2	NA	CASSLDTTGVYGYTF
TRBV27	TRBJ1-2	NA	CASSPAGTAWTYTF
TRBV5-4	TRBJ2-1	NA	CASSSPTGNNEQFF
TRBV10-3	TRBJ2-7	few	CAIGGRGDTYEQYF
TRBV28	TRBJ1-1	NA	CASSFGTGWNSEAFF
TRBV5-1	TRBJ2-3	NA	CASSRRTGSDTQYF
TRBV7-7	TRBJ1-1	NA	CASSLELSTEAFF
TRBV5-6	TRBJ1-4	NA	CASSLRDGDEKLFF
TRBV6-1	TRBJ2-1	NA	CASSEGPSFGEQFF